The clone carrying this TCR beta chain was counted at least ten times. Its target is not known. This specimen comes from a study of neurological immune-mediated disorders. It was by 5'RACE with 10-nucleotide random UMIs that the cDNA was made. Every sequencing run produced over 190 million TCR-beta sequences, and the sequences from any one run covered 15-18 subjects. TCRdb processed the 5' RACE reads anew with MiXCR; each CDR3 protein has one entry. This table holds 45,000 to 50,000 distinct CDR3 sequences, approximately 4.5% found once. Study outcomes and limitations: While HTLV-1-associated myelopathy showed the greatest TCR clonal expansion, multiple sclerosis showed the least, falling below healthy controls.

Source material: PBMCs. The sequence was collected from a woman in her sixties or seventies with multiple sclerosis.

CDR3 sequence: CSAQTGMNTEAFF. The CDR3 DNA is TGCAGTGCTCAAACAGGAATGAACACTGAAGCTTTCTTT. J is TRBJ1-1 and V is TRBV20-1, with D possibly TRBD1 on 5 matching bases. The CDR3 runs to 13 residues. V dropped 5 bases and J dropped 0 bases, with 10 bases sitting between them. In germline, CDR1 is DFQATT, CDR2 SNEGSKA (reference sequence).